This T cell receptor (beta chain) derives from a study of sequential checkpoint blockade in melanoma. Across the study: Patients were randomized 1:1 to nivolumab-then-ipilimumab or ipilimumab-then-nivolumab first-line. Each arm's sequence ended with maintenance nivolumab.

Germline-derived CDR1 and CDR2 are SGHVS and FNYEAQ. Trimming cost V 4 bases and J 4 bases; bases outside gene matches: 10. This CDR3 region has 18 residues. The treatment was: randomized to nivolumab then ipilimumab (arm A) or the reverse (arm B). Patients had received no earlier DNA-damaging chemotherapy. PBMC sorting kept live CD3+CD8+ cells without CD19 or CD56. TCRdb keeps only in-frame clones here, not all; method: immunoSEQ multiplex PCR. The table lists about 37,000 clones, 70% to 90% of them singletons. This clonotype was obtained from a human donor with melanoma. The material was CD8+ T cells sorted from blood (inferred from file names), obtained from a patient given nivolumab and ipilimumab in sequence. The chain links TRBV7-6 to TRBJ2-1, with TRBD2 matching 13 bases. In DNA, the CDR3 is TGTGCCAGCAGCTCCGGACTAGCGGGGGTTTCACGATACAATGAGCAGTTCTTC. It specifies CASSSGLAGVSRYNEQFF.